What follows are 24 T cell receptor beta chains derived from one specimen sequenced in a study of OX40 agonist ivuxolimab in advanced cancers. The receptor library was made with the immunoSEQ multiplex PCR assay. TCRdb re-hosts the immuneACCESS table, in-frame sequences only. Its copies lack some clones; in the studies checked, an unresolved V gene accounts for under half of them, and the cause for the rest is not known. For this sample there are 68,000 or so clones; about 89% appear just once. The ten largest clonotypes hold roughly 2% of the sample. The sample in question was CD4+ or CD8+ T cells sorted from blood, obtained in a trial of the OX40 agonist ivuxolimab. Receptors were obtained from an adult with an advanced solid tumor such as melanoma, head and neck, liver or kidney cancer.

This chain uses TRBV7-9 with TRBJ2-3, with no clear D. The V and J ends lost 0 bases and 5 bases respectively, with 0 bases between them. This CDR3 comprises 11 residues. CDR1 is SEHNR, CDR2 FQNEAQ, per germline (reference sequence). CDR3 residues: CASSLADTQYF. The CDR3 DNA is TGTGCCAGCAGCTTAGCAGATACGCAGTATTTT.

The chain combines TRBV19 with TRBJ2-5, with D hard to call. Germline loops: CDR1 LNHDA, CDR2 SQIVND (reference sequence). There are 15 residues in the CDR3. Between the trimmed V and J ends, which lost 2 bases and 5 bases, there was a span of 15 bases. This CDR3 reads CASSITRARAETQYF. DNA of the CDR3: TGTGCCAGTAGTATAACCCGGGCCCGGGCGGAGACCCAGTACTTC.

The chain combines TRBV4-3 with TRBJ1-6, with 8 bases matching TRBD1. V dropped 4 bases and J dropped 9; count of bases not matched to a gene: 8. The CDR3 is 15 amino acids. Germline V gene lookup returns CDR1 LGHNA and CDR2 YSLEER. The DNA for the CDR3 is TGCGCCAGCAGCCCTTCCGGACAGGGAGGTTCACCCCTCCACTTT. It yields the protein CASSPSGQGGSPLHF.

The chain employs TRBV6-5 and TRBJ1-1; tentatively, D is TRBD1 (5 bases). CDR3 size: 14 residues. Trimming cost V 6 bases and J 0 bases, with 11 bases left between them. Germline V lookup: CDR1 MNHEY, CDR2 SVGAGI. CDR3 DNA sequence: TGTGCCAGCAGCCAACGACAGTTGAACACTGAAGCTTTCTTT. Translating it yields CASSQRQLNTEAFF.

The genes are TRBV19 and TRBJ2-1; 7 nucleotides align to TRBD1. This CDR3 region has 13 residues. The J segment lost 8 bases and the V segment lost 6 bases, leaving 7 bases of the junction unmatched. CDR1 LNHDA and CDR2 SQIVND come from the germline V gene (reference sequence). CDR3 coding DNA: TGTGCCAGTAGATCTGCTGGGACAGATGAGCAGTTCTTC. Translated, it gives CASRSAGTDEQFF.

V and J are TRBV7-6 and TRBJ2-3, with 8 nucleotides matching TRBD2. With V trimmed by 6 bases and J by 7 bases, 6 bases remained unmatched. Germline loops: CDR1 SGHVS, CDR2 FNYEAQ. The length of the CDR3 is 13 residues. The chain's CDR3 is CASSGTRTNTQYF. CDR3 nucleotide sequence: TGTGCCAGCAGTGGGACTAGAACAAATACGCAGTATTTT.

In DNA form, the CDR3 reads TGCAGCGTTGGGGAGGGGGCGCGGTTCTACAATGAGCAGTTCTTC. Translated, it gives CSVGEGARFYNEQFF. V is TRBV29-1 and J is TRBJ2-1; D is possibly TRBD1 or TRBD2 (7 bases each). The CDR3 has 15 residues. CDR1 is SQVTM, CDR2 ANQGSEA, per germline. Trimming took 4 bases from V and 3 from J, leaving 16 bases between them.

The chain couples TRBV29-1 to TRBJ1-1, with TRBD1 as a possible D gene (5 bases). This CDR3 is built from 12 residues. CDR1 and CDR2 (germline): SQVTM, ANQGSEA. Trimming stripped 7 bases from V and 1 base from J, with 10 bases between. CDR3 residues: CSGEDTNTEAFF. DNA of the CDR3: TGCAGCGGGGAGGACACGAACACTGAAGCTTTCTTT.

The CDR3 nucleotides read TGTGCCAGCAGTTTAATTGTGTCCAGGGGACAGGGACGCACTGAAGCTTTCTTT. As protein: CASSLIVSRGQGRTEAFF. This chain links TRBV27 with TRBJ1-1, with TRBD1 identical over 9 bases. Trimming took 2 bases from V and 4 from J; bases not matched to a gene: 14. Germline V gives CDR1 MNHEY, CDR2 SMNVEV (reference sequence). This CDR3 has 18 residues.

The gene calls are TRBV6-5 and TRBJ2-4; 8 nucleotides match TRBD1. The germline V gene encodes CDR1 MNHEY and CDR2 SVGAGI. CDR3 length: 15 amino acids. The ends lost 5 bases at V and 6 bases at J; junction bases unmatched: 9. This chain's CDR3 is CASSRTGLGRNIQYF. Here the CDR3 DNA reads TGTGCCAGCAGTCGGACAGGGTTGGGAAGAAACATTCAGTACTTC.

The rearrangement uses TRBV19 and TRBJ2-1; D is perhaps TRBD1 (5 bases). CDR1 and CDR2 (germline): LNHDA, SQIVND (reference sequence). Trimming took off 6 bases at V and 8 bases at J, with 17 bases between the two ends. The length of the CDR3 is 14 residues. CDR3 in DNA: TGTGCCAGTAGGGGTTTCCAGGGCAGGGATGAGCAGTTCTTC. Translated, it gives CASRGFQGRDEQFF.

The chain combines TRBV18 with TRBJ2-5; 12 bases match TRBD2. V lost 3 bases, J lost 4 bases, and 6 bases stayed unmatched. This CDR3 contains 16 residues. Germline V lookup: CDR1 KGHSH, CDR2 LQKENI. Written as DNA, the CDR3 is TGTGCCAGCTCACCCTTGACTAGCGGGAGTGGAGAGACCCAGTACTTC. Amino acid sequence: CASSPLTSGSGETQYF.

The chain couples TRBV2 to TRBJ2-3, with a weak D call TRBD1 (5 bases). The V gene's germline CDR1 is SNHLY and CDR2 FYNNEI. Trimming removed 4 bases from V and 1 base from J, with 6 bases in between. The CDR3 contains 13 residues. CDR3 bases: TGTGCCAGCAGTGCGACAGGCACAGATACGCAGTATTTT. As protein: CASSATGTDTQYF.

This clone was recorded once. The chain has TRBV29-1 and TRBJ1-3; 9 bases are a match to TRBD1. Trimming took 0 bases from V and 0 from J; bases not matched to a gene: 6. This CDR3 has 17 amino acids. The germline gives CDR1 SQVTM, CDR2 ANQGSEA. Written as DNA, the CDR3 is TGCAGCGTTGAAGATCGCGGACAGGGGTTCTCTGGAAACACCATATATTTT. This gives the protein CSVEDRGQGFSGNTIYF.

This clone was counted a few times. The chain recombines TRBV5-4 with TRBJ1-6; 7 bases line up with TRBD1. The V gene end was trimmed by 2 bases and the J gene end by 8 bases; junction bases not matched to a gene: 4. Germline CDR1 is SGHNT and CDR2 is YYREEE (reference sequence). CDR3 length: 14 residues. The CDR3 DNA sequence: TGTGCCAGCAGCTTCGGGACAGTAGATTCACCCCTCCACTTT. Amino acids: CASSFGTVDSPLHF.

V usage is TRBV5-1 and J usage is TRBJ2-5, with TRBD2 as a possible D gene (6 bases). Trimming removed 4 bases at V and 5 bases at J, with 18 bases between. This CDR3 contains 15 residues. Germline lookup yields CDR1 SGHRS and CDR2 YFSETQ. This CDR3 is CASSPGDFTGETQYF. Written as DNA, the CDR3 is TGCGCCAGCAGCCCGGGGGACTTTACCGGGGAGACCCAGTACTTC. Variable domain in full (rest from reference TRBV5-1 and TRBJ2-5): KAGVTQTPRYLIKTRGQQVTLSCSPISGHRSVSWYQQTPGQGLQFLFEYFSETQRNKGNFPGRFSGRQFSNSRSEMNVSTLELGDSALYLCASSPGDFTGETQYFGPGTRLLVL.

The rearrangement links TRBV11-2 to TRBJ2-6; D is unresolved. CDR1 and CDR2 (germline): SGHAT, FQNNGV. The CDR3 has 13 residues. Trimming pared 3 bases from V and 5 bases from J, leaving 5 bases between. The CDR3 sequence is CASSLSRANVLTF. The CDR3 DNA follows: TGTGCCAGCAGCTTGTCTAGGGCCAACGTCCTGACTTTC.

This rearrangement joins TRBV5-4 to TRBJ2-3; D gene unclear. The CDR3 runs to 13 residues. Germline V lookup: CDR1 SGHNT, CDR2 YYREEE (reference sequence). V lost 0 bases and J lost 4, with 6 bases in between. DNA for the CDR3: TGTGCCAGCAGCTTGGTAGGAGCAGATACGCAGTATTTT. This gives the protein CASSLVGADTQYF.

The rearrangement uses TRBV2 and TRBJ2-7; no firm D call. The CDR3 length is 11 residues. V was trimmed by 5 bases and J by 6 bases, leaving 8 bases between them. Per germline, CDR1 SNHLY and CDR2 FYNNEI. This CDR3 is CASSNVREQYF. CDR3 nucleotides: TGTGCCAGCAGTAACGTACGCGAGCAGTACTTC.

The chain combines TRBV7-8 with TRBJ1-1, with D unresolved. There are 12 residues in the CDR3. CDR1 and CDR2 (germline): SGHVS, FQNEAQ. V was pared by 2 bases and J by 3 bases, with 4 bases between. The CDR3 is CASSLWDTEAFF. DNA of the CDR3: TGTGCCAGCAGCTTATGGGACACTGAAGCTTTCTTT. Based on the CDR3 plus reference TRBV7-8 and TRBJ1-1, the full variable domain is GAGVSQSPRYKVAKRGQDVALRCDPISGHVSLFWYQQALGQGPEFLTYFQNEAQLDKSGLPSDRFFAERPEGSVSTLKIQRTQQEDSAVYLCASSLWDTEAFFGQGTRLTVV.

Here the CDR3 reads CASSLGGLSHFLGYEQYF. The CDR3 DNA follows: TGTGCCAGCAGCTTGGGCGGACTATCTCACTTCTTAGGGTACGAGCAGTACTTC. V gene TRBV7-9 combines with J gene TRBJ2-7; possible D gene TRBD2, 6 bases. This CDR3 contains 18 residues. CDR1 and CDR2 (germline): SEHNR, FQNEAQ (reference sequence). V lost 3 bases to trimming and J lost 4 bases, with 25 bases between them. Using reference TRBV7-9 and TRBJ2-7 for the parts outside the CDR3, the full variable domain is DTGVSQNPRHKITKRGQNVTFRCDPISEHNRLYWYRQTLGQGPEFLTYFQNEAQLEKSRLLSDRFSAERPKGSFSTLEIQRTEQGDSAMYLCASSLGGLSHFLGYEQYFGPGTRLTVT.

The sample holds a few counts of this clone. CDR3 loop: CASSLGGPYEQYF. The CDR3 DNA follows: TGTGCCAGCAGCTTAGGCGGCCCCTACGAGCAGTACTTC. J is TRBJ2-7 and V is TRBV7-9; D uncertain. This CDR3 comprises 13 residues. V was cut by 1 base and J by 2 bases, with 6 bases left in between. Looked up from germline, CDR1 is SEHNR and CDR2 is FQNEAQ (reference sequence).

The chain joins TRBV6-6 to TRBJ2-3; D remains ambiguous. Germline values: CDR1 MNHNY, CDR2 SVGAGI (reference sequence). V gave up 4 bases and J gave up 0 bases, with 5 bases separating them. The length of the CDR3 is 13 residues. CDR3 bases: TGTGCCAGCAGTTTGGACAGCACAGATACGCAGTATTTT. Protein product: CASSLDSTDTQYF.

The chain links TRBV7-2 to TRBJ2-3, with 16 bases aligning to TRBD2. The CDR3 totals 15 residues. V shed 5 bases and J 7 bases; nucleotides not matched to a gene: 3. From germline, CDR1 is SGHTA and CDR2 FQGNSA. In nucleotides, the CDR3 is TGTGCCAGCAGCCCGGGACTAGCGGGAGGGAATACGCAGTATTTT. Encoded protein: CASSPGLAGGNTQYF.